This section outlines one T cell receptor (beta chain) sequence together with its context. Preparing the TCRbeta library involved the use of unique molecular identifiers. TCRdb reanalysed the PCR reads using MiXCR and keeps one entry per CDR3 protein. The sample holds 700,000 or so distinct CDR3 sequences, 10% to 15% seen once. The sample originates from a study of T-cell reconstitution after alpha-beta-depleted transplantation in children. The ends lost 3 bases at V and 3 bases at J; junction bases unmatched: 8. CDR1 is KGHSH, CDR2 LQKENI, per germline. CDR3 length: 17 residues. Sequences were derived from PBMCs, sampled before TCRalphabeta/CD19-depleted stem cell transplant. The chain has TRBV18 and TRBJ2-2, with TRBD1 matching over 9 bases. This clonotype originated in a girl aged 2-10 years with congenital amegakaryocytic thrombocytopenia, due to receive a stem cell transplant. The CDR3, as DNA: TGTGCCAGCTCACCGTCCGGGACAGGGTCGGACACCGGGGAGCTGTTTTTT. It translates to CASSPSGTGSDTGELFF. Full variable domain (missing parts from reference TRBV18 and TRBJ2-2): NAGVMQNPRHLVRRRGQEARLRCSPMKGHSHVYWYRQLPEEGLKFMVYLQKENIIDESGMPKERFSAEFPKEGPSILRIQQVVRGDSAAYFCASSPSGTGSDTGELFFGEGSRLTVL.